The clone carrying this T cell receptor (beta chain) occurred a few times. Its antigen is still unknown. Each CDR3 protein is one row after TCRdb ran MiXCR on the RT-PCR reads. Among some 600,000 distinct CDR3 sequences listed, 14% were seen once. This record belongs to a study of response to subunit inactivated influenza vaccine. The germline CDR1 and CDR2 sequences are SGHRS and YFSETQ. V gave up 0 bases and J gave up 10 bases, with 19 bases separating them. CDR3 size: 15 residues. Study-level results: It was the authors' suggestion that each seasonal influenza vaccination recruits few new T cells.

Sequenced here: PBMCs from blood, sampled around two weeks before vaccination. The clonotype comes from a man in his fifties who received an inactivated influenza vaccine. V gene TRBV5-1 combines with J gene TRBJ1-2; a weak D match, TRBD1 (6 bases). Written as DNA, the CDR3 is TGCGCCAGCAGCTTGGGCTCCTGGGAGGGGGAAATCTACACCTTC. Protein product: CASSLGSWEGEIYTF.